A single sample gave rise to the 27 T cell receptor beta chains below, sequenced in a study of blood T cell repertoires in COVID-19. Only in-frame clones appear in the TCRdb table, and some are missing; sequencing was by immunoSEQ multiplex PCR. Of about 140,000 clones in the sample, nearly 80% were seen once. The sample consisted of PBMCs or T cells enriched from blood (not recorded which). These receptors came from a woman in her forties or fifties who had recovered from COVID-19.

V and J are TRBV7-3 and TRBJ2-1; D gene uncertain. Germline values: CDR1 SGHTA, CDR2 FQGTGA. V was trimmed by 5 bases and J by 7 bases, leaving 18 bases between them. The CDR3 runs 15 residues. The DNA of the CDR3 is TGTGCCAGCAGCCAGCGCGGCGGTGACGCGAATGAGCAGTTCTTC. Residues: CASSQRGGDANEQFF.

CDR3 loop: CASSTTGRNSPLHF. In DNA form, the CDR3 reads TGTGCCAGCAGCACGACAGGGAGAAATTCACCCCTCCACTTT. The chain carries TRBV7-3 and TRBJ1-6, with 7 bases aligning to TRBD1. Trimming cost V 5 bases and J 7 bases; bases outside gene matches: 5. In germline, CDR1 is SGHTA, CDR2 FQGTGA. This CDR3 region has 14 residues.

The chain recombines TRBV3-1 (or the pseudogene TRBV3-2) with TRBJ2-1; a weak D match, TRBD2 (5 bases). Trimming removed 4 bases from V and 5 bases from J, with 12 bases in between. The germline gives CDR1 LGHDT, CDR2 YNNKEL (reference sequence). The CDR3 extends over 14 amino acids. DNA of the CDR3: TGTGCCAGCAGCCTTGGAGGCCTAGACAATGAGCAGTTCTTC. Its protein is CASSLGGLDNEQFF.

The rearrangement links TRBV2 to TRBJ2-7; D not resolved. Trimming removed 8 bases at V and 5 bases at J, with 13 bases between. CDR1 and CDR2 from the germline V gene are SNHLY and FYNNEI. The CDR3 runs 12 residues. Here the CDR3 reads CASANPVDEQYF. CDR3 nucleotides: TGTGCCAGCGCTAACCCGGTAGACGAGCAGTACTTC.

The genes are TRBV4-2 and TRBJ2-3; 9 nucleotides line up with TRBD2. The CDR3 consists of 19 residues. Germline trimming cut 2 bases from V and 3 bases from J; bases unmatched to any gene: 15. Germline loops: CDR1 LGHNA, CDR2 YNFKEQ. CDR3 residues: CASSQRRNGAGGHTDTQYF. CDR3 nucleotides: TGTGCCAGCAGCCAAAGAAGGAATGGGGCGGGGGGGCATACAGATACGCAGTATTTT.

V is TRBV3-1 (or the pseudogene TRBV3-2) and J is TRBJ1-1; D is perhaps TRBD1 (6 bases). The CDR3 spans 16 residues. V shed 2 bases and J shed 2 bases, with 15 bases lying between them. Germline V CDR1 and CDR2: LGHDT, YNNKEL (reference sequence). The CDR3 loop reads CASSQTNGGPNTEAFF. CDR3 DNA sequence: TGTGCCAGCAGCCAAACCAACGGGGGGCCAAACACTGAAGCTTTCTTT.

This chain connects TRBV10-1 to TRBJ1-1; TRBD1 matches at 7 bases. Germline V gives CDR1 WNHNN, CDR2 SYGVQD (reference sequence). The CDR3 is 14 amino acids. The V segment lost 4 bases and the J segment 3 bases; nucleotides outside the gene matches: 5. The CDR3 bases are TGCGCCAGCAGTGCTCACAGGGGTGACACTGAAGCTTTCTTT. It encodes CASSAHRGDTEAFF.

The V call is TRBV18, the J call TRBJ1-4; possible D gene TRBD1, 5 bases. The CDR3 contains 13 residues. Per the germline V gene, CDR1 is KGHSH and CDR2 is LQKENI. Between the trimmed V and J ends, which lost 2 bases and 8 bases, there was a span of 9 bases. The CDR3 protein is CASSPSTGEKLFF. DNA for the CDR3: TGTGCCAGCTCACCATCAACAGGCGAAAAACTGTTTTTT.

Of note for this clone: Within the sample, other DNA sequences also encode this same CDR3. The chain combines TRBV7-3 with TRBJ1-6, with TRBD1 identical over 9 bases. The CDR3 is made up of 15 amino acids. The J segment lost 8 bases and the V segment lost 0 bases, leaving 2 bases of the junction unmatched. Germline V lookup: CDR1 SGHTA, CDR2 FQGTGA. The CDR3 bases are TGTGCCAGCAGCTTAACGGGACAGGGTGATTCACCCCTCCACTTT. It translates to CASSLTGQGDSPLHF. The full variable domain, its missing parts supplied by reference TRBV7-3 and TRBJ1-6, is GAGVSQTPSNKVTEKGKYVELRCDPISGHTALYWYRQSLGQGPEFLIYFQGTGAADDSGLPNDRFFAVRPEGSVSTLKIQRTERGDSAVYLCASSLTGQGDSPLHFGNGTRLTVT.

The chain carries TRBV30 and TRBJ1-1; 10 bases fit TRBD1. Germline lookup yields CDR1 GTSNPN and CDR2 SVGIG (reference sequence). The CDR3 contains 14 residues. With V trimmed by 5 bases and J by 7 bases, 10 bases remained unmatched. This CDR3 reads CAWDRQGAGSEAFF. The DNA for the CDR3 is TGTGCCTGGGACAGACAGGGGGCTGGGAGTGAAGCTTTCTTT.

This clone was counted once. J is TRBJ2-2 and V is TRBV21-1; the table's D call, TRBD1, has no DNA check behind it. TRBV21-1 represents a pseudogene. The CDR3 length is 14 residues. The CDR3 DNA is TGTGCCGGCGACAGGGGGGATGGAGCCGGGGAGCTGTTTTTT. Translated, it gives CAGDRGDGAGELFF.

In this sample, this clone turned up once. The chain is built from TRBV28 and TRBJ1-1; D gene ambiguous. Deletions cut 1 base from V and 1 base from J, with 13 bases between. The CDR3 extends over 16 amino acids. CDR1 is MDHEN, CDR2 SYDVKM, per germline. CDR3 nucleotide sequence: TGTGCCAGCAGTTTATCGTCGCTTAATAGGAACACTGAAGCTTTCTTT. Its protein is CASSLSSLNRNTEAFF.

The rearrangement uses TRBV5-1 and TRBJ1-6; maybe TRBD1 (6 bases). This CDR3 has 15 amino acids. CDR1 and CDR2 from the germline V gene are SGHRS and YFSETQ. The V end was cut by 0 bases, the J end by 5 bases, with 9 bases between. This chain's CDR3 is CASSLAGGHNSPLHF. The CDR3 DNA is TGCGCCAGCAGCTTGGCCGGGGGGCATAATTCACCCCTCCACTTT. The whole variable domain, remainder taken from reference TRBV5-1 and TRBJ1-6, is KAGVTQTPRYLIKTRGQQVTLSCSPISGHRSVSWYQQTPGQGLQFLFEYFSETQRNKGNFPGRFSGRQFSNSRSEMNVSTLELGDSALYLCASSLAGGHNSPLHFGNGTRLTVT.

The genes are TRBV20-1 and TRBJ2-7; D gene uncertain. Trimming removed 3 bases at V and 2 bases at J, with 8 bases between. Germline loops: CDR1 DFQATT, CDR2 SNEGSKA (reference sequence). The CDR3 extends over 12 amino acids. CDR3 sequence (DNA): TGCAGTGCTAGTACCCAGACCTACGAGCAGTACTTC. This encodes CSASTQTYEQYF.

The chain couples TRBV27 to TRBJ2-7; 9 nucleotides line up with TRBD2. The CDR3 spans 12 residues. Germline CDR1 reads MNHEY; CDR2 reads SMNVEV (reference sequence). After removal of 1 base from V and 11 bases from J, the junction contained 3 bases not matched to a gene. The CDR3 DNA reads TGTGCCAGCAGTTTATTAGCGGGGGTGGAGTACTTC. Protein: CASSLLAGVEYF.

The CDR3 DNA reads TGTGCCAGCAGTCCTACTAGCCTGATCTACAATGAGCAGTTCTTC. The encoded protein is CASSPTSLIYNEQFF. The chain combines TRBV28 with TRBJ2-1; tentatively, D is TRBD2 (6 bases). Trimming stripped 5 bases from V and 3 bases from J, with 14 bases between. This CDR3 is 15 amino acids long. The germline V gene has CDR1 MDHEN and CDR2 SYDVKM.

The rearrangement links TRBV30 to TRBJ2-1; 11 nucleotides match TRBD2. The CDR3 runs to 14 residues. Trimming cost V 5 bases and J 6 bases; bases outside gene matches: 6. From germline, CDR1 is GTSNPN and CDR2 SVGIG (reference sequence). CDR3 residues: CAWRYLAGGNEQFF. DNA of the CDR3: TGTGCCTGGCGATACCTAGCGGGGGGCAATGAGCAGTTCTTC.

The chain links TRBV14 to TRBJ2-7; D is uncertain. Deletions cut 0 bases from V and 8 bases from J, with 11 bases between. Germline CDR1 is SGHDN and CDR2 is FVKESK. There are 13 residues in the CDR3. The CDR3 DNA follows: TGTGCCAGCAGCCAAGATCTCTCAGATCAGCAGTACTTC. Amino acid sequence: CASSQDLSDQQYF.

The V call is TRBV28, the J call TRBJ2-5, with 9 bases fitting TRBD2. The CDR3 has 16 amino acids. J was trimmed by 0 bases and V by 5 bases; bases with no gene match: 7. Looked up from germline, CDR1 is MDHEN and CDR2 is SYDVKM. CDR3 in amino acids: CASSPPSGAYQETQYF. For the CDR3, the DNA is TGTGCCAGCAGTCCCCCTAGCGGGGCCTACCAAGAGACCCAGTACTTC.

The V call is TRBV4-1, the J call TRBJ1-2; D is ambiguous. Trimming removed 1 base at V and 2 bases at J, with 8 bases between. Germline CDR1 reads MGHRA; CDR2 reads YSYEKL. CDR3 size: 14 residues. CDR3 region: CASSQAPVNYGYTF. DNA for the CDR3: TGCGCCAGCAGCCAAGCCCCCGTGAACTATGGCTACACCTTC.

V and J are TRBV6-5 and TRBJ1-2; 10 bases agree with TRBD1. Trimming cost V 9 bases and J 4 bases; bases outside gene matches: 11. Germline values: CDR1 MNHEY, CDR2 SVGAGI. The CDR3 loop spans 15 amino acids. The CDR3 reads CASGVLGTGAYGYTF. The CDR3 region has the DNA TGTGCCAGTGGGGTTCTCGGGACAGGGGCCTATGGCTACACCTTC.

This rearrangement joins TRBV5-4 to TRBJ1-1, with a tentative D call TRBD1 (5 bases). This CDR3 comprises 12 residues. V lost 2 bases and J lost 11, with 13 bases in between. CDR1 is SGHNT and CDR2 is YYREEE in the germline V gene (reference sequence). The CDR3 DNA reads as TGTGCCAGCAGCTTCACGGGGGAGGAGGCTTTCTTT. Protein: CASSFTGEEAFF.

This clone was picked up one time. The chain joins TRBV7-3 to TRBJ2-3; D is possibly TRBD2 (5 bases). Looked up from germline, CDR1 is SGHTA and CDR2 is FQGTGA. There are 15 residues in the CDR3. Deletions cut 2 bases from V and 3 bases from J, with 12 bases between. In DNA form, the CDR3 reads TGTGCCAGCAGCTTATTGCCGGACTTAACAGATACGCAGTATTTT. The encoded protein is CASSLLPDLTDTQYF.

The chain recombines TRBV12-3 or TRBV12-4 with TRBJ1-5; D unclear. The CDR3 length is 13 residues. The ends were cut back, 6 bases at V and 2 bases at J, with 8 bases in the middle. The CDR3 DNA sequence: TGTGCCAGCAGACCTCAGGGCAATCAGCCCCAGCATTTT. Residues: CASRPQGNQPQHF.

This clone was observed at least ten times. V is TRBV5-1 and J is TRBJ2-7; D remains unclear. Germline V lookup: CDR1 SGHRS, CDR2 YFSETQ. The ends were cut back, 4 bases at V and 2 bases at J, with 7 bases in the middle. CDR3 size: 12 residues. The CDR3 nucleotides are TGCGCCAGCAGCGCGGAGACCTACGAGCAGTACTTC. This codes for CASSAETYEQYF.

The sample holds one count of this clone. The chain has TRBV5-6 and TRBJ1-5; D call uncertain. Trimming removed 0 bases from V and 0 bases from J, with 7 bases in between. The CDR3 covers 15 residues. Germline V lookup: CDR1 SGHDT, CDR2 YYEEEE. The CDR3: CASSLAGYSNQPQHF. In nucleotides, the CDR3 is TGTGCCAGCAGCTTGGCCGGGTATAGCAATCAGCCCCAGCATTTT.

The chain employs TRBV12-3 or TRBV12-4 and TRBJ1-6; D is possibly TRBD1 (6 bases). This CDR3 has 12 residues. The V end lost 3 bases, the J end lost 14 bases, and 11 bases lay between the germline ends. The CDR3 spells CASSFRGRALHF. CDR3 nucleotide sequence: TGTGCCAGCAGTTTCAGGGGAAGGGCCCTCCACTTT.